This T cell receptor beta chain comes out of a study of OX40 agonist ivuxolimab in advanced cancers. Study-level background: Ivuxolimab doses were 0.01, 0.1, 0.3, 1.5, 3 or 10 mg/kg every 2 weeks.

Germline assignment: CDR1 MNHEY and CDR2 SMNVEV (reference sequence). The CDR3 contains 12 residues. V was shortened by 2 bases and J by 6 bases, with 5 bases between the two germline ends. The repertoire was sequenced with immunoSEQ multiplex PCR; TCRdb's copy has only in-frame clones and lacks some. The sample holds roughly 49,000 clones; around 86% are singletons and the top ten take about 6.4%. This clone has a single count. Source: CD4+ or CD8+ T cells sorted from blood, taken in a trial of the OX40 agonist ivuxolimab. The sequence was collected from an adult with an advanced solid tumor such as melanoma, head and neck, liver or kidney cancer. The V gene is TRBV27, the J gene TRBJ2-1; D ambiguous. CDR3 region: CASSLSRNEQFF. Written as DNA, the CDR3 is TGTGCCAGCAGTTTAAGCCGCAATGAGCAGTTCTTC.